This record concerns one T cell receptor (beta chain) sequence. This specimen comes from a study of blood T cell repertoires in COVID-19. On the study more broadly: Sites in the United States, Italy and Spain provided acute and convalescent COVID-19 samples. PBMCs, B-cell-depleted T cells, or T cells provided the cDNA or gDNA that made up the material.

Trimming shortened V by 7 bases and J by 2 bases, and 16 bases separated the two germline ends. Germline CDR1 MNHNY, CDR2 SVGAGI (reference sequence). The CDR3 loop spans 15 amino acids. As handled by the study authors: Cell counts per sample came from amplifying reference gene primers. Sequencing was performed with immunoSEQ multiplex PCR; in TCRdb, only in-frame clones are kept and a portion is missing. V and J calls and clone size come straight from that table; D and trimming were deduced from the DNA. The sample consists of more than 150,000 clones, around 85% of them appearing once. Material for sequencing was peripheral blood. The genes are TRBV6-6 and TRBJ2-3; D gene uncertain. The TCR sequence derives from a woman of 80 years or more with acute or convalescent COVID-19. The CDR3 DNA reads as TGTGCCAGCATTGGCAGTCAAGTGGTCACAGATACGCAGTATTTT. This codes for CASIGSQVVTDTQYF.